Shown below are 30 T cell receptor beta chains from a single sample sequenced in a study of type 1 regulatory T cells. These receptors lack a known antigen. From the reads, TCRdb called clonotypes with MiXCR, one entry per CDR3 protein. The sample lists 14,000 to 15,000 distinct CDR3 sequences; roughly an eighth were seen once. Material for sequencing was cultured T cells, either the whole culture or a sorted T cell fraction (not recorded which). The receptors derive from a human donor in good health.

This clonotype showed up many times. The chain has TRBV19 and TRBJ2-2, with 8 bases lining up with TRBD1. CDR3 length: 14 residues. Trimming cost V 10 bases and J 4 bases; bases outside gene matches: 8. Germline values: CDR1 LNHDA, CDR2 SQIVND (reference sequence). CDR3 sequence reads: CATSGGSVTGELFF. The CDR3 DNA sequence: TGTGCCACCTCAGGGGGCAGCGTCACCGGGGAGCTGTTTTTT.

The genes are TRBV4-3 and TRBJ2-1; D is undetermined. The CDR3 totals 13 residues. The V end lost 0 bases, the J end lost 7 bases, and 7 bases lay between the germline ends. The germline V gene has CDR1 LGHNA and CDR2 YSLEER. The CDR3: CASSQDLLNEQFF. DNA for the CDR3: TGCGCCAGCAGCCAAGACCTCTTGAATGAGCAGTTCTTC.

J is TRBJ1-4 and V is TRBV29-1; D ambiguous. This CDR3 has 12 residues. V shed 2 bases and J shed 8 bases, with 9 bases lying between them. Germline lookup yields CDR1 SQVTM and CDR2 ANQGSEA. The CDR3 is CSVETNGEKLFF. For the CDR3, the DNA is TGCAGCGTTGAAACTAACGGCGAAAAACTGTTTTTT.

The rearrangement joins TRBV20-1 to TRBJ2-7; D remains unclear. CDR1 is DFQATT, CDR2 SNEGSKA, per germline (reference sequence). V was shortened by 2 bases and J by 0 bases, with 14 bases between the two germline ends. The CDR3 has 15 amino acids. The CDR3 loop is CSARLQSAPSYEQYF. The DNA for the CDR3 is TGCAGTGCTAGACTTCAGTCAGCCCCCTCCTACGAGCAGTACTTC.

This clonotype has at least ten counts. The chain has TRBV12-3 or TRBV12-4 and TRBJ2-1; 7 nucleotides match TRBD1. This CDR3 comprises 13 residues. V trimming: 7 bases; J trimming: 5 bases; junction bases outside the gene matches: 5. The CDR3 DNA follows: TGTGCCAGCACCCGGGGACAGCACAATGAGCAGTTCTTC. This translates into CASTRGQHNEQFF.

The V and J genes are TRBV9 and TRBJ2-7, with D uncertain. CDR1 SGDLS and CDR2 YYNGEE come from the germline V gene. Deletions cut 3 bases from V and 1 base from J, with 11 bases between. The CDR3 is 14 amino acids. The CDR3 DNA sequence: TGTGCCAGCAGCGGCCGGGCCACGTCCTACGAGCAGTACTTC. Encoded protein: CASSGRATSYEQYF.

The gene calls are TRBV19 and TRBJ2-7; 10 nucleotides align to TRBD1. CDR1 LNHDA and CDR2 SQIVND come from the germline V gene (reference sequence). CDR3 length: 15 residues. Trimming at V came to 7 bases and at J to 6 bases, leaving 12 bases not matched to a gene. This chain's CDR3 is CASNRQGATHGEQYF. As DNA, the CDR3 is TGTGCCAGTAACCGACAGGGGGCGACTCATGGCGAGCAGTACTTC.

The chain links TRBV12-3 or TRBV12-4 to TRBJ1-1; TRBD1 matches at 10 bases. The V segment lost 3 bases and the J segment 4 bases; nucleotides outside the gene matches: 11. The CDR3 has 17 amino acids. CDR3 amino acids: CASSFISGQGSGTEAFF. CDR3 nucleotides: TGTGCCAGCAGTTTCATATCGGGACAGGGGTCTGGCACTGAAGCTTTCTTT.

This clonotype occurred once. The gene calls are TRBV11-2 and TRBJ2-2; D tentatively reads TRBD1 or TRBD2 (5 bases each). CDR3 length: 15 amino acids. Per germline, CDR1 SGHAT and CDR2 FQNNGV. V shed 3 bases and J shed 3 bases, with 11 bases lying between them. CDR3 loop: CASSFNGADTGELFF. CDR3 DNA sequence: TGTGCCAGCAGCTTTAACGGGGCGGACACCGGGGAGCTGTTTTTT.

This clonotype was detected many times. V usage is TRBV5-6 and J usage is TRBJ1-5; 7 nucleotides line up with TRBD1. V trimming: 1 base; J trimming: 0 bases; junction bases outside the gene matches: 7. The CDR3 length is 17 residues. Germline CDR1 SGHDT, CDR2 YYEEEE. The CDR3 protein is CASSLFGTVYSNQPQHF. The DNA for the CDR3 is TGTGCCAGCAGCTTGTTTGGGACAGTATATAGCAATCAGCCCCAGCATTTT.

This clonotype was observed at least ten times. The chain uses TRBV5-5 and TRBJ2-1; 7 nucleotides align to TRBD2. Germline V gives CDR1 SGHKS, CDR2 YYEKEE (reference sequence). CDR3 size: 12 residues. Losses at the gene ends were 0 bases for V and 9 bases for J; bases not matched to a gene: 0. CDR3 nucleotides: TGTGCCAGCAGCTTGGGACTAGCTGAGCAGTTCTTC. As protein: CASSLGLAEQFF.

This clonotype was seen at least ten times. This chain uses TRBV9 with TRBJ1-6, with a tentative D call TRBD1 (5 bases). CDR1 and CDR2 from the germline V gene are SGDLS and YYNGEE. The V and J ends lost 0 bases and 14 bases respectively, with 12 bases between them. This CDR3 is 13 amino acids long. CDR3 loop: CASSVEEGISLHF. In nucleotides, the CDR3 is TGTGCCAGCAGCGTAGAGGAGGGGATCTCCCTCCACTTT.

The chain links TRBV30 to TRBJ2-1; tentative D call: TRBD2 (6 bases). V shed 1 base and J shed 12 bases, with 22 bases lying between them. Germline V gene lookup returns CDR1 GTSNPN and CDR2 SVGIG (reference sequence). The CDR3 covers 15 residues. The CDR3 DNA sequence: TGTGCCTGGAGTGCAACTATAAGTTACGGGACTCCGCAGTTCTTC. Its translation is CAWSATISYGTPQFF.

This clonotype was counted ten times or more. The J gene is TRBJ2-3, the V gene TRBV12-3 or TRBV12-4; D call uncertain. V was trimmed by 6 bases and J by 5 bases, leaving 9 bases between them. The CDR3 has 12 amino acids. The CDR3 nucleotides are TGTGCCAGCAGGTCGACCGGAGATACGCAGTATTTT. It translates to CASRSTGDTQYF.

The V gene is TRBV9, the J gene TRBJ2-1; D not resolved. This CDR3 contains 15 residues. V shed 2 bases and J shed 6 bases, with 15 bases lying between them. Looked up from germline, CDR1 is SGDLS and CDR2 is YYNGEE. In DNA, the CDR3 is TGTGCCAGCAGCGTTCTAAGCATCTTTAGCAATGAGCAGTTCTTC. It specifies CASSVLSIFSNEQFF. Combining the CDR3 with reference TRBV9 and TRBJ2-1 gives the whole variable domain DSGVTQTPKHLITATGQRVTLRCSPRSGDLSVYWYQQSLDQGLQFLIQYYNGEERAKGNILERFSAQQFPDLHSELNLSSLELGDSALYFCASSVLSIFSNEQFFGPGTRLTVL.

This clonotype was recorded at least ten times. The chain links TRBV20-1 to TRBJ1-4, with D perhaps matching TRBD1 (5 bases). Deletions cut 5 bases from V and 7 bases from J, with 17 bases between. The CDR3 sequence is 14 residues long. Germline V gives CDR1 DFQATT, CDR2 SNEGSKA (reference sequence). The CDR3 bases are TGCAGTGCTCCAGGGCCCTCAGATGGTGAAAAACTGTTTTTT. Residues: CSAPGPSDGEKLFF.

Judged by abundance, this clonotype is large. The chain is built from TRBV6-6 and TRBJ2-4; D call uncertain. The CDR3 totals 15 residues. Trimming removed 0 bases from V and 4 bases from J, with 10 bases in between. Germline-derived CDR1 and CDR2 are MNHNY and SVGAGI (reference sequence). CDR3 residues: CASSYSGGDKNIQYF. The DNA for the CDR3 is TGTGCCAGCAGTTACTCGGGTGGAGATAAAAACATTCAGTACTTC.

This clonotype was picked up many times. This chain joins TRBV28 and TRBJ1-1; tentative D call: TRBD1 (5 bases). Germline CDR1 MDHEN, CDR2 SYDVKM. Trimming stripped 5 bases from V and 1 base from J, with 11 bases between. This CDR3 is built from 14 residues. The DNA of the CDR3 is TGTGCCAGCAGTAAGTCGGGGGGGAACACTGAAGCTTTCTTT. Encoded protein: CASSKSGGNTEAFF.

The chain recombines TRBV29-1 with TRBJ2-3; a weak D match, TRBD1 (5 bases). The J call may be mistaken, given a closer DNA end match to TRBJ1-5. CDR1 and CDR2 (germline): SQVTM, ANQGSEA. The CDR3 has 13 residues. The CDR3 protein is CSVEGGGTDTQHF. DNA of the CDR3: TGCAGCGTTGAGGGGGGAGGCACAGATACGCAGCATTTT.

This clonotype was observed at least ten times. The V and J genes are TRBV3-1 and TRBJ1-1; TRBD1 agrees at 8 bases. Germline lookup yields CDR1 LGHDT and CDR2 YNNKEL (reference sequence). The junction had 4 bases not matched to a gene; V was cut back by 1 base and J by 6 bases. This CDR3 has 14 amino acids. The CDR3 DNA sequence: TGTGCCAGCAGCCAAGGGCCGGGACAGGCTGAAGCTTTCTTT. Protein: CASSQGPGQAEAFF.

This clonotype was counted between two and nine times. The chain recombines TRBV5-4 with TRBJ2-3, with D uncertain. The CDR3 contains 15 residues. Germline V gene data show CDR1 as SGHNT and CDR2 as YYREEE (reference sequence). The V end was cut by 4 bases, the J end by 0 bases, with 12 bases between. The CDR3 sequence: CASSLTTSSTDTQYF. DNA of the CDR3: TGTGCCAGCAGCCTTACTACGTCTAGCACAGATACGCAGTATTTT.

This clonotype has a count of ten or more. The chain is built from TRBV11-2 and TRBJ2-1; D unresolved. This CDR3 spans 13 amino acids. The ends were cut back, 6 bases at V and 5 bases at J, with 11 bases in the middle. Germline assignment: CDR1 SGHAT and CDR2 FQNNGV. The CDR3 DNA follows: TGTGCCAGCAGTAGGACGAACAACAATGAGCAGTTCTTC. Encoded protein: CASSRTNNNEQFF.

The rearrangement uses TRBV19 and TRBJ1-2; D remains unclear. The length of the CDR3 is 14 residues. Trimming left V 2 bases short and J 4 bases short, with 11 bases between. CDR1 LNHDA and CDR2 SQIVND come from the germline V gene (reference sequence). CDR3 coding DNA: TGTGCCAGTAGTATAAGCGACGGCCTCTATGGCTACACCTTC. Its translation is CASSISDGLYGYTF.

This clonotype was recorded at least ten times. The chain carries TRBV7-3 and TRBJ2-1; 9 nucleotides agree with TRBD2. The CDR3 covers 15 residues. The J segment lost 5 bases and the V segment lost 5 bases, leaving 7 bases of the junction unmatched. Germline values: CDR1 SGHTA, CDR2 FQGTGA. The CDR3 spells CASSPFLAGNNEQFF. In nucleotides, the CDR3 is TGTGCCAGCAGCCCTTTCCTAGCGGGGAACAATGAGCAGTTCTTC.

The gene calls are TRBV30 and TRBJ1-2, with D uncertain. Germline CDR1 reads GTSNPN; CDR2 reads SVGIG (reference sequence). Trimming took off 2 bases at V and 4 bases at J, with 8 bases between the two ends. The CDR3 contains 12 residues. CDR3 amino acids: CAWSPGSYGYTF. The CDR3 DNA sequence: TGTGCCTGGAGTCCCGGGAGCTATGGCTACACCTTC.

Only a few counts were recorded for this clonotype. The chain uses TRBV20-1 and TRBJ2-1, with 8 bases that match TRBD2. This CDR3 is 15 amino acids long. Germline V CDR1 and CDR2: DFQATT, SNEGSKA (reference sequence). After removal of 5 bases from V and 1 base from J, the junction contained 7 bases not matched to a gene. In DNA, the CDR3 is TGCAGTGCTTTAAGCGGGAGCCTTTCCTACAATGAGCAGTTCTTC. It codes for CSALSGSLSYNEQFF.

This clonotype was recorded at least ten times. This chain links TRBV3-1 with TRBJ2-1, with 11 positions matching TRBD1. Germline CDR1 LGHDT, CDR2 YNNKEL (reference sequence). The J segment lost 8 bases and the V segment lost 2 bases, leaving 8 bases of the junction unmatched. CDR3 length equals 16 residues. The CDR3 reads CASSQMDRGRGDEQFF. The CDR3 nucleotides read TGTGCCAGCAGCCAAATGGACAGGGGGCGCGGGGATGAGCAGTTCTTC.

The sample holds one count of this clonotype. A much larger clone lies a single base off, so this may be a read error. This rearrangement joins TRBV7-2 to TRBJ1-6; 8 bases map to TRBD1. This CDR3 region has 14 residues. CDR1 is SGHTA, CDR2 FQGNSA, per germline. CDR3 in DNA: TGTGCCAGCAGCCAACAGGGGGTTGGGTCACCCTTCCACTTT. As protein: CASSQQGVGSPFHF.

This clonotype was recorded many times. The chain is built from TRBV5-6 and TRBJ1-2; D is ambiguous. CDR3 length: 13 amino acids. CDR1 and CDR2 from the germline V gene are SGHDT and YYEEEE. Trimming took off 3 bases at V and 6 bases at J, with 12 bases between the two ends. The chain's CDR3 is CASSSRFRDGYTF. CDR3 bases: TGTGCCAGCAGCTCGAGATTTCGGGATGGCTACACCTTC.

In this sample, this clonotype turned up many times. One end of the junction does not line up with germline, which may come from a read error. The V call is TRBV19, the J call TRBJ1-3, with D maybe TRBD1 (5 bases). This CDR3 spans 13 amino acids. Germline loops: CDR1 LNHDA, CDR2 SQIVND (reference sequence). CDR3 sequence: CASTAGPGNIIYF. The CDR3 DNA sequence: TGTGCCAGTACGGCGGGGCCTGGAAACATCATATATTTT.